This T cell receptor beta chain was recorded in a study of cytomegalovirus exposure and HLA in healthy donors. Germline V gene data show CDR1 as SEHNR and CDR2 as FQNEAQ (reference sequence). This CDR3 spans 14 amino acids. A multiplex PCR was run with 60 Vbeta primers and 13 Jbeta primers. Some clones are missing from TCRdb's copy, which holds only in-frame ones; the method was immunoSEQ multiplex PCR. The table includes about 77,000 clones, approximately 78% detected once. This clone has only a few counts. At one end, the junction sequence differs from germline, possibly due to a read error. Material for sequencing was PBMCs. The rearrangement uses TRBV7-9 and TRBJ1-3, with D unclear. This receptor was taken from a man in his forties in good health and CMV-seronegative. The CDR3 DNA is TGTTCCAGCAGTCCGACGGGGAAAGGAAACACCATATATTTT. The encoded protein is CSSSPTGKGNTIYF.